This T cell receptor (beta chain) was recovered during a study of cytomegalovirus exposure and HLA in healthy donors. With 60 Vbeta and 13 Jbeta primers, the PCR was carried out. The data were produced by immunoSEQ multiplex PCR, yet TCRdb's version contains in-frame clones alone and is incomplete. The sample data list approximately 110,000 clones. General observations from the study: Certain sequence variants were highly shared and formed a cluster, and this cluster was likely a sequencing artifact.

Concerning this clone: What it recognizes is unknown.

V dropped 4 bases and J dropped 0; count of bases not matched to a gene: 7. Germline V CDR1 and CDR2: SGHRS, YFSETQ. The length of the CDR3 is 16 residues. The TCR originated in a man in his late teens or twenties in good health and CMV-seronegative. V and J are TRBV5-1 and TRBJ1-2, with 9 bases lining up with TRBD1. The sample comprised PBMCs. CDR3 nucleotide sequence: TGCGCCAGCAGCGAACCCGGGACAGGGACTAACTATGGCTACACCTTC. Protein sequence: CASSEPGTGTNYGYTF.